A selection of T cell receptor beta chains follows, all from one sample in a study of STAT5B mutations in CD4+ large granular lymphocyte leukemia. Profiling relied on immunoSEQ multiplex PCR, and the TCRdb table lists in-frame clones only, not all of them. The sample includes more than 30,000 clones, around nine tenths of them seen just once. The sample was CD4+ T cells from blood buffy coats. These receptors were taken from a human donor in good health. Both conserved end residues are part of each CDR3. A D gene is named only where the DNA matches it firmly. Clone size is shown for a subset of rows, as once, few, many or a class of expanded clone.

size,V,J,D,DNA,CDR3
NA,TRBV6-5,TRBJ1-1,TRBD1,TGTGCCAGCAGTTACTCAAAGGGGGCCACTGAAGCTTTCTTT,CASSYSKGATEAFF
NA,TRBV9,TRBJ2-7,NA,TGTGCCAGCAGCGTAGGTCGAGACACCTCCTACGAGCAGTACTTC,CASSVGRDTSYEQYF
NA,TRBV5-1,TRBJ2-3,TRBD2,TGCGCCAGCAGCCCCGGGACTAGCACCACAGATACGCAGTATTTT,CASSPGTSTTDTQYF
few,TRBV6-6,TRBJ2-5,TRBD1,TGTGCCAGCAGTTACTCTTTTAGGGGGCAGGAGACCCAGTACTTC,CASSYSFRGQETQYF
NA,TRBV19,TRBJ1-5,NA,TGTGCCAGTAGCCGATCGGGTAATGATCAGCCCCAGCATTTT,CASSRSGNDQPQHF
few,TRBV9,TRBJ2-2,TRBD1,TGTGCCAGCAGCCTCTCGACAGGGGCGAACACCGGGGAGCTGTTTTTT,CASSLSTGANTGELFF
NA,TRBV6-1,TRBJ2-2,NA,TGTGCCAGCAGGGAATACCAGGGATTCGGGGAGCTGTTTTTT,CASREYQGFGELFF
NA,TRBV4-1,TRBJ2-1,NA,TGCGCCAGCAGCCAAGGAGGGTTCGATGAGCAGTTCTTC,CASSQGGFDEQFF
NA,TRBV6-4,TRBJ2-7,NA,TGTGCCAGCAGTGACTTGAAGGGGTTTGGCGAGCAGTACTTC,CASSDLKGFGEQYF
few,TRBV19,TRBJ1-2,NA,TGTGCCAGTAGTACAGGGGTGGACTATGGCTACACCTTC,CASSTGVDYGYTF
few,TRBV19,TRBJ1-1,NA,TGTGCCAGTAGTATCAACAGCCCGAACACTGAAGCTTTCTTT,CASSINSPNTEAFF
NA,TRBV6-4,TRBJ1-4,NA,TGTGCCAGCAGTACCCAGGCCGGGGGAAAACTGTTTTTT,CASSTQAGGKLFF
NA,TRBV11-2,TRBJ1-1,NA,TGTGCCAGCAGCTTTTCGAACACTGAAGCTTTCTTT,CASSFSNTEAFF
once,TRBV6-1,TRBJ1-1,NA,TGTGCCAGCAGTGAAGCAATCTGGAACACTGAAGCTTTCTTT,CASSEAIWNTEAFF
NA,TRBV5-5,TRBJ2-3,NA,TGTGCCAGCAGCTTGGCTCCAGATACGCAGTATTTT,CASSLAPDTQYF
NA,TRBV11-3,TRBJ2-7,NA,TGTGCCAGCAGCTTAGTCCAGGACTCATACGAGCAGTACTTC,CASSLVQDSYEQYF
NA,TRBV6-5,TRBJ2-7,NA,TGTGCCAGCAGTTCTCAGGGGTCCTACGAGCAGTACTTC,CASSSQGSYEQYF
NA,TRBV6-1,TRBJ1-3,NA,TGTGCCAGCAGTGAAGCACCCCCTAGACAGGTTTTGGGAAACACCATATATTTT,CASSEAPPRQVLGNTIYF
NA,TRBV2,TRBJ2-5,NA,TGTGCCAGCAGGCAGAGCGAGGGGGAGACCCAGTACTTC,CASRQSEGETQYF
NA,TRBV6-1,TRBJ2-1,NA,TGTGCCAGCAGTCCAGGGCATGAGCAGTTCTTC,CASSPGHEQFF
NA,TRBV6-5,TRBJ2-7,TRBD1,TGTGCCAGCAGAAGTCCCGGGACAGGCCGTTACGAGCAGTACTTC,CASRSPGTGRYEQYF
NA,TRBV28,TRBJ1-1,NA,TGTGCCAGCAGGCGGGCCTCCTTGGGGCGATACACTGAAGCTTTCTTT,CASRRASLGRYTEAFF
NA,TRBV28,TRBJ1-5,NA,TGTGCCAGCAGCCCGGGGCTCGAAGGTCAGCCCCAGCATTTT,CASSPGLEGQPQHF
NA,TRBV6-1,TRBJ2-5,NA,TGTGCCAGCAGTGAAGCGGGACACTTGATACAAGAGACCCAGTACTTC,CASSEAGHLIQETQYF
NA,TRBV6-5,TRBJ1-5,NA,TGTGCCAGCAGTACGGGGGAGGGCGACGGGCAGCCCCAGCATTTT,CASSTGEGDGQPQHF
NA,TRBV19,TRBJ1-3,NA,TGTGCCAGTAACCCAGGGACAACCGACTCTGGAAACACCATATATTTT,CASNPGTTDSGNTIYF
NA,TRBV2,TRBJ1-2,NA,TGTGCCAGCAGTGAGGAGGGGCCCTATGGCTACACCTTC,CASSEEGPYGYTF
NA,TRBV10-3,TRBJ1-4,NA,TGTGCCATCAGTGAGGTGTCAGAAGAAAAACTGTTTTTT,CAISEVSEEKLFF
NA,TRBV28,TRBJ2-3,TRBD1,TGTGCCGAAAGCCGGGACAGGGGTTTCACAGATACGCAGTATTTT,CAESRDRGFTDTQYF
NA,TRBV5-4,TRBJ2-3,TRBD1,TGTGCCAGCAGCTTGGAATGGACAGGAGGCACAGATACGCAGTATTTT,CASSLEWTGGTDTQYF
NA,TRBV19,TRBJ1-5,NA,TGTGCCAGTAGTATGGGGGGGCAGTATGGGGGCAACCAGCCCCAGCATTTT,CASSMGGQYGGNQPQHF
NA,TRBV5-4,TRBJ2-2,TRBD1,TGTGCCAGCAGCTTGGCTCCTCGACAGGGGAGAGGCACCGGGGAGCTGTTTTTT,CASSLAPRQGRGTGELFF
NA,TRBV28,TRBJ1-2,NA,TGTGCCAGCACAGGGGAGGTATATGGCTACACCTTC,CASTGEVYGYTF
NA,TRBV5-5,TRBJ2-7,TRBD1,TGTGCCAGCAGCTTCGTCAGGACAGGGGGCCACGAGCAGTACTTC,CASSFVRTGGHEQYF
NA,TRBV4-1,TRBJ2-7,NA,TGCGCCAGCAGCCAAGATAGTACGACACGACCCTACGAGCAGTACTTC,CASSQDSTTRPYEQYF
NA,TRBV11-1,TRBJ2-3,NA,TGTGCCAGCAGCGCACAGGCAGATACGCAGTATTTT,CASSAQADTQYF
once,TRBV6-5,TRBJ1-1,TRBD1,TGTGCCAGCAGTCGACAGGGGGCGAATGAAGCTTTCTTT,CASSRQGANEAFF
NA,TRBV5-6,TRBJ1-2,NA,TGTGCCAGCAGCTTGGAAGGGTCGGGGTTTGGCTATGGCTACACCTTC,CASSLEGSGFGYGYTF
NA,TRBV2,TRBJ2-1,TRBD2,TGTGCCAGCAGCCTGCTAGCGGCCACCCAAGAAGAGCAGTTCTTC,CASSLLAATQEEQFF
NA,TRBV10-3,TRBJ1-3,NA,TGTGCCATCCAGGGGTCTGGAAACACCATATATTTT,CAIQGSGNTIYF
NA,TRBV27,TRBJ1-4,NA,TGTGCCAGCAGTTTGGCAGGGGTTGAAAAACTGTTTTTT,CASSLAGVEKLFF
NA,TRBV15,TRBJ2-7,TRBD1,TGTGCCACCTCGGGACAGCCGGAATCCTACGAGCAGTACTTC,CATSGQPESYEQYF
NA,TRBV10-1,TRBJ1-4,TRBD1,TGCGCCAGCCAGCCAAACAGGGGGGAAAAACTGTTTTTT,CASQPNRGEKLFF
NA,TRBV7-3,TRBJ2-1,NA,TGTGCCAGCAGCTTAGATCCGGCTAATGAGCAGTTCTTC,CASSLDPANEQFF
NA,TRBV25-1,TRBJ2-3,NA,TGTGCCAGCAGTGAAATAGGGGGTGTCGGGGATACGCAGTATTTT,CASSEIGGVGDTQYF
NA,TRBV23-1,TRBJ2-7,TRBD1,TGCGCCAGCAGTCATCGGGCAGGGGGCGAGAGCGAGCAGTACTTC,CASSHRAGGESEQYF
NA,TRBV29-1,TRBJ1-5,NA,TGCAGCGTTAGGGAAAGCAATCAGCCCCAGCATTTT,CSVRESNQPQHF